The TCR beta chain under discussion was sequenced for a study of control samples from healthy donors and cancer patients. The data were produced by immunoSEQ multiplex PCR, yet TCRdb's version contains in-frame clones alone and is incomplete. The sample holds 180,000 or so clones, about nine tenths seen once. The CDR3 is made up of 16 amino acids. Germline CDR1 is KGHSH and CDR2 is LQKENI. V trimming: 5 bases; J trimming: 2 bases; junction bases outside the gene matches: 8. This receptor was taken from a woman in her twenties or thirties in good health. The rearrangement joins TRBV18 to TRBJ1-5, with 8 bases matching TRBD1. Material: blood. The CDR3 sequence is CASSSTGGGGNQPQHF. The DNA for the CDR3 is TGTGCCAGCTCATCTACAGGGGGAGGTGGCAATCAGCCCCAGCATTTT.